The 13 T cell receptor beta chains in this list originate from one sample, sequenced in a study of OX40 agonist ivuxolimab in advanced cancers. Assay: immunoSEQ multiplex PCR; the TCRdb copy retains only in-frame clones and omits some. Altogether 21,000 or so clones are present, approximately 73% being singletons, with the ten largest covering less than 9.5%. This specimen consisted of CD4+ or CD8+ T cells sorted from blood, obtained in a trial of the OX40 agonist ivuxolimab. These receptors were taken from an adult with an advanced solid tumor such as melanoma, head and neck, liver or kidney cancer.

This chain joins TRBV7-3 and TRBJ2-2; D unclear. V lost 0 bases and J lost 8, with 13 bases in between. CDR1 is SGHTA, CDR2 FQGTGA, per germline. CDR3 size: 15 residues. The CDR3 here is CASSLTPQGRGELFF. The CDR3 nucleotides are TGTGCCAGCAGCTTAACCCCCCAAGGAAGGGGGGAGCTGTTTTTT.

V usage is TRBV7-6 and J usage is TRBJ1-4; possibly TRBD1 for D (6 bases). Germline CDR1 SGHVS, CDR2 FNYEAQ. V dropped 7 bases and J dropped 7 bases, with 19 bases sitting between them. CDR3 length: 15 residues. As DNA, the CDR3 is TGTGCCAGCACCTGGGGGCAGGGAATAGGTGAAAAACTGTTTTTT. Residues: CASTWGQGIGEKLFF.

The J gene is TRBJ1-3, the V gene TRBV9; TRBD1 matches 8 bases. The germline V gene encodes CDR1 SGDLS and CDR2 YYNGEE. This CDR3 is built from 16 residues. The V segment lost 4 bases and the J segment 0 bases; nucleotides outside the gene matches: 6. This chain's CDR3 is CASSKRDRGSGNTIYF. CDR3 sequence (DNA): TGTGCCAGCAGCAAAAGAGACAGGGGCTCTGGAAACACCATATATTTT.

Details on this clone: Other DNA sequences of this sample code for an identical CDR3. V gene TRBV6-6 combines with J gene TRBJ1-5, with D maybe TRBD1 (5 bases). This CDR3 comprises 13 residues. The germline V gene encodes CDR1 MNHNY and CDR2 SVGAGI (reference sequence). The V gene lost 5 bases and the J gene lost 4 bases, with 9 bases spanning the gap. The CDR3 sequence: CASSPGGNQPQHF. Written as DNA, the CDR3 is TGTGCCAGCAGTCCCGGGGGGAATCAGCCCCAGCATTTT.

The sample holds a few counts of this clone. This chain connects TRBV2 to TRBJ1-2; 7 positions agree with TRBD1. Germline values: CDR1 SNHLY, CDR2 FYNNEI. The CDR3 totals 12 residues. The ends lost 10 bases at V and 3 bases at J; junction bases unmatched: 5. For the CDR3, the DNA is TGTGCCACGACAGGGCTGGACTATGGCTACACCTTC. Translated: CATTGLDYGYTF.

This chain connects TRBV5-1 to TRBJ2-3, with 10 nucleotides matching TRBD1. Per the germline V gene, CDR1 is SGHRS and CDR2 is YFSETQ. J lost 3 bases, V lost 4 bases, and 2 bases had no gene match. The CDR3 runs to 14 residues. CDR3 residues: CASSGDRGTDTQYF. CDR3 nucleotide sequence: TGCGCCAGCAGCGGGGACAGGGGAACAGATACGCAGTATTTT. The full variable domain, completed using reference TRBV5-1 and TRBJ2-3, is KAGVTQTPRYLIKTRGQQVTLSCSPISGHRSVSWYQQTPGQGLQFLFEYFSETQRNKGNFPGRFSGRQFSNSRSEMNVSTLELGDSALYLCASSGDRGTDTQYFGPGTRLTVL.

The chain uses TRBV11-3 and TRBJ2-4; D is uncertain. V was trimmed by 5 bases and J by 9 bases, leaving 14 bases between them. The CDR3 length is 13 residues. Germline values: CDR1 SGHNT, CDR2 YENEEA. CDR3 sequence reads: CASSAQSKGIQYF. CDR3 sequence (DNA): TGTGCCAGCAGCGCCCAATCTAAGGGCATTCAGTACTTC.

The J gene is TRBJ2-3, the V gene TRBV19; perhaps TRBD2 as D (5 bases). V was pared by 3 bases and J by 1 base, with 5 bases between. The germline CDR1 and CDR2 sequences are LNHDA and SQIVND (reference sequence). The CDR3 consists of 13 residues. The CDR3 bases are TGTGCCAGTAGTATCGGGGGCACAGATACGCAGTATTTT. It is translated as CASSIGGTDTQYF.

The V gene is TRBV5-5, the J gene TRBJ2-4, with TRBD2 matching over 9 bases. Germline V gives CDR1 SGHKS, CDR2 YYEKEE (reference sequence). The CDR3 has 20 residues. V dropped 0 bases and J dropped 0; count of bases not matched to a gene: 13. This CDR3 is CASSLAEAGGIKLAKNIQYF. CDR3 DNA sequence: TGTGCCAGCAGCTTGGCCGAGGCGGGGGGGATTAAGCTAGCCAAAAACATTCAGTACTTC.

This clone appeared once. The J gene is TRBJ2-7, the V gene TRBV19; D might be TRBD1 (6 bases). CDR3 length: 15 amino acids. Trimming shortened V by 0 bases and J by 2 bases, and 11 bases separated the two germline ends. Germline assignment: CDR1 LNHDA and CDR2 SQIVND (reference sequence). The CDR3 DNA is TGTGCCAGTAGTATAGATCGCCAGGGGCCCTACGAGCAGTACTTC. It codes for CASSIDRQGPYEQYF.

A remark on this clone: One end of the junction does not line up with germline, which may come from a read error. V usage is TRBV4-1 and J usage is TRBJ2-3, with no clear D. CDR3 length equals 15 residues. Germline values: CDR1 MGHRA, CDR2 YSYEKL. The CDR3 spells CASSQARTSIDTQYF. DNA of the CDR3: TGCGCCAGCAGCCAAGCTAGGACCAGCATAGATACGCAGTATTTT.

This rearrangement joins TRBV7-2 to TRBJ2-1; D is perhaps TRBD2 (6 bases). Deletions cut 2 bases from V and 1 base from J, with 15 bases between. This CDR3 region has 17 residues. From germline, CDR1 is SGHTA and CDR2 FQGNSA. Here the CDR3 DNA reads TGTGCCAGCAGCTTACGGGGAGCTAGCGCTTCCTACAATGAGCAGTTCTTC. This codes for CASSLRGASASYNEQFF.

J is TRBJ2-1 and V is TRBV7-2; 10 bases fit TRBD1. Germline lookup yields CDR1 SGHTA and CDR2 FQGNSA. The trim removed 3 bases at V and 2 bases at J, leaving 1 base unmatched. This CDR3 is built from 15 residues. Here the CDR3 DNA reads TGTGCCAGCAGCTTCGGGACAGGGGCCTACAATGAGCAGTTCTTC. Encoded protein: CASSFGTGAYNEQFF.